These 4 T cell receptor beta chains were all obtained from the same sample, sequenced in a study of type 1 regulatory T cells (dated by TCRdb to the early 2020s). The listed sequencing device is Illumina MiSeq. TCRdb took the public reads, trimmed them with fastp at Q25, ran MiXCR for clone calling and kept in-frame beta chains. Each CDR3 protein appears once, grouped with its most common genes and DNA. Across this sample there are about 74,000 distinct CDR3 sequences, with 63% seen only once. The top ten clonotypes cover about 7.3% of the sample. Their specific antigens are unknown. The sequenced material came from cultured T cells, either the whole culture or a sorted T cell fraction (not recorded which). The intended sense of this specimen's cell subset or site label: Tr1-enriched cell product generated in vitro against host alloantigens. These receptor sequences come from a human donor in good health.

V is TRBV3-1 and J is TRBJ2-5; TRBD2 agrees at 7 bases. V shed 4 bases and J 8 bases; nucleotides not matched to a gene: 16. This CDR3 comprises 16 residues. Germline V gene sequence: CDR1 LGHDT, CDR2 YNNKEL (reference sequence). CDR3 nucleotide sequence: TGTGCCAGCAGCCTTTACTCAGCGGGATTCCAAGGCACCCAGTACTTC. The encoded protein is CASSLYSAGFQGTQYF.

This chain connects TRBV28 to TRBJ2-7, with D possibly being TRBD2 (5 bases). Germline assignment: CDR1 MDHEN and CDR2 SYDVKM. The CDR3 is made up of 12 amino acids. Trimming took off 2 bases at V and 10 bases at J, with 12 bases between the two ends. CDR3 residues: CASSLVEGYQYF. In nucleotides, the CDR3 is TGTGCCAGCAGTTTAGTTGAGGGTTACCAGTACTTC.

This chain links TRBV19 with TRBJ2-7, with D perhaps TRBD1 or TRBD2 (5 bases each). Trimming removed 7 bases at V and 2 bases at J, with 15 bases between. The germline gives CDR1 LNHDA, CDR2 SQIVND (reference sequence). This CDR3 has 14 residues. Here the CDR3 DNA reads TGTGCCAGTAAACCCGGGACGTTAGCCTACGAGCAGTACTTC. Amino acids: CASKPGTLAYEQYF.

The chain combines TRBV3-1 with TRBJ2-7; weak D call: TRBD2 (6 bases). The CDR3 contains 15 residues. Between the trimmed V and J ends, which lost 3 bases and 6 bases, there was a span of 18 bases. Germline V lookup: CDR1 LGHDT, CDR2 YNNKEL (reference sequence). CDR3 amino acids: CASSHTPTSFGEQYF. In DNA form, the CDR3 reads TGTGCCAGCAGCCACACCCCGACTAGTTTCGGCGAGCAGTACTTC.